This TCR beta chain emerged from a study of identical twins. Ten or more counts support this clonotype. The antigen is unknown. Healthy Caucasian individuals made up all the donors. After template switching added a universal primer site, the resulting cDNA carried unique molecular identifiers. Each CDR3 protein gets one entry after TCRdb re-called the 5' RACE reads with MiXCR. The table records around 140,000 distinct CDR3 sequences, under 4.5% of them present only once. V was pared by 0 bases and J by 4 bases, with 4 bases of the junction left unmatched. Germline CDR1 is DFQATT and CDR2 is SNEGSKA (reference sequence). The CDR3 contains 14 residues. General study findings and limits: Out-of-frame alpha sequences shared by twins were enriched for low generation probability.

This clonotype originated in a man younger than 35 in good health. The genes are TRBV20-1 and TRBJ2-5, with 8 bases identical to TRBD1. The sample comprised memory T cells sorted from blood. In nucleotides, the CDR3 is TGCAGTGCTAGAGACCCACAGGGGGTAGAGACCCAGTACTTC. Its translation is CSARDPQGVETQYF.